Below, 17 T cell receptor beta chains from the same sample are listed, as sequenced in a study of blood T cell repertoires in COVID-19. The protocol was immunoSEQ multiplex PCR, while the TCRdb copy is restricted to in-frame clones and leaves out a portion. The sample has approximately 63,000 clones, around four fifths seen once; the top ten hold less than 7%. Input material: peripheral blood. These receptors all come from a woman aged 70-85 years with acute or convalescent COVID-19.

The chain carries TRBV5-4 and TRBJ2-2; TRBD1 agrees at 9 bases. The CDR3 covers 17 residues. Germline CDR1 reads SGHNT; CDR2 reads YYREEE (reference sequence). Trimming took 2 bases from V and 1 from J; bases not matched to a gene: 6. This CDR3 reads CASSLGPGQGNTGELFF. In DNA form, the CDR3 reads TGTGCCAGCAGCTTAGGTCCGGGACAGGGGAACACCGGGGAGCTGTTTTTT. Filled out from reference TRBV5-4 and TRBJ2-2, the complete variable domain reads ETGVTQSPTHLIKTRGQQVTLRCSSQSGHNTVSWYQQALGQGPQFIFQYYREEENGRGNFPPRFSGLQFPNYSSELNVNALELDDSALYLCASSLGPGQGNTGELFFGEGSRLTVL.

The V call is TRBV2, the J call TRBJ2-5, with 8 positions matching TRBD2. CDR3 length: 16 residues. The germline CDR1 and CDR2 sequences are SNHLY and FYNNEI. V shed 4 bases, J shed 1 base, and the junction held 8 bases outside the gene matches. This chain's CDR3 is CASSVQSGGGQETQYF. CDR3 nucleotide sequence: TGTGCCAGCAGTGTTCAGAGCGGGGGCGGCCAAGAGACCCAGTACTTC. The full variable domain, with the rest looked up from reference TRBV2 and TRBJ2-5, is EPEVTQTPSHQVTQMGQEVILRCVPISNHLYFYWYRQILGQKVEFLVSFYNNEISEKSEIFDDQFSVERPDGSNFTLKIRSTKLEDSAMYFCASSVQSGGGQETQYFGPGTRLLVL.

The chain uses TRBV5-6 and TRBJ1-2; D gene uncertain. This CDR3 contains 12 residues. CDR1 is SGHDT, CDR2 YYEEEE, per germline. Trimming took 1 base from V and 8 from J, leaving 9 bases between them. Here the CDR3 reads CASSLFGRGYTF. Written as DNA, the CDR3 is TGTGCCAGCAGCTTGTTTGGTCGGGGCTACACCTTC.

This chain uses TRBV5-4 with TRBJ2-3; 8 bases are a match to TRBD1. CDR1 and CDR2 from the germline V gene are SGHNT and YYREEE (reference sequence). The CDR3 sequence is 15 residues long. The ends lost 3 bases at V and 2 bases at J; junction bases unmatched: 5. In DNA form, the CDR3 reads TGTGCCAGCAGCTCGGAGGACAGGGCCACAGATACGCAGTATTTT. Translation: CASSSEDRATDTQYF.

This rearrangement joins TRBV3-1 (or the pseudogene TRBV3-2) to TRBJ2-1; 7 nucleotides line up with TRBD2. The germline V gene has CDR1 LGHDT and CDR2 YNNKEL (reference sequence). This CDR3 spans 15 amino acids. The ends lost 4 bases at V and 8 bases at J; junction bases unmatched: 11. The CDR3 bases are TGTGCCAGCAGCCGCCGCTCACTAGCGTGGGATGAGCAGTTCTTC. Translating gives CASSRRSLAWDEQFF.

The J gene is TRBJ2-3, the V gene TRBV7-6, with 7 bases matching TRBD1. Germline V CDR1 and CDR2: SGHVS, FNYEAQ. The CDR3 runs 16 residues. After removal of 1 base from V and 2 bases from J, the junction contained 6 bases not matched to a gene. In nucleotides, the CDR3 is TGTGCCAGCAGCTTAGTGGGAACAGGGGTCACAGATACGCAGTATTTT. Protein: CASSLVGTGVTDTQYF.

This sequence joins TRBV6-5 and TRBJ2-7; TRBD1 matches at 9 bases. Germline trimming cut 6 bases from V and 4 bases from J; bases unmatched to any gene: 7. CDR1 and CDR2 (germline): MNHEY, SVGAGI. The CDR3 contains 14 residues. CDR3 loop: CASSHDRGSYEQYF. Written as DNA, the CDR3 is TGTGCCAGCAGCCACGACAGGGGGTCATACGAGCAGTACTTC.

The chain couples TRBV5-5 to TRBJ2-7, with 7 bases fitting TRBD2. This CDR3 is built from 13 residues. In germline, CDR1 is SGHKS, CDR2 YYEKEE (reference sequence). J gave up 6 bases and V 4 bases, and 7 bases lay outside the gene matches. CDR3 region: CASSPGGGGEQYF. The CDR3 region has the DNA TGTGCCAGCAGCCCGGGAGGCGGGGGCGAGCAGTACTTC.

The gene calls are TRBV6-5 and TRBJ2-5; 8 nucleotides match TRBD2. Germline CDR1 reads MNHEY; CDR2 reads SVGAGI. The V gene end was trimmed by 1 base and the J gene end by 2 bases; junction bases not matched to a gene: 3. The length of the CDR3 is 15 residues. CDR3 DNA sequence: TGTGCCAGCAGTTACTATAGCGGGGCACAAGAGACCCAGTACTTC. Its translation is CASSYYSGAQETQYF.

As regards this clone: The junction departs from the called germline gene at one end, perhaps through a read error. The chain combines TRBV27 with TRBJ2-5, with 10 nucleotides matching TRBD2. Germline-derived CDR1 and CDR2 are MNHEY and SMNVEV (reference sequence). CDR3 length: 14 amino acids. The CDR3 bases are TGTGCCGGCAGTCGACTAGCGGGTGGGGAGACCCAGTACTTC. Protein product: CAGSRLAGGETQYF.

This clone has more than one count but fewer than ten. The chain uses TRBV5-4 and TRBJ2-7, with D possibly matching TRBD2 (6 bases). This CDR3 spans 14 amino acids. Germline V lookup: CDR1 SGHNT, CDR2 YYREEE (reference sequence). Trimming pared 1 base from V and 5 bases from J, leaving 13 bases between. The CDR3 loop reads CASSLPGVPHEQYF. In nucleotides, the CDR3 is TGTGCCAGCAGCTTGCCGGGAGTTCCCCACGAGCAGTACTTC.

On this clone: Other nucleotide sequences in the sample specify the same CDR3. CDR3 residues: CASSLGQNYGYTF. As DNA, the CDR3 is TGTGCCAGCAGTCTGGGACAGAACTATGGCTACACCTTC. The chain is built from TRBV12-3 or TRBV12-4 and TRBJ1-2; 7 positions match TRBD1. The trim removed 5 bases at V and 2 bases at J, leaving 2 bases unmatched. The CDR3 runs 13 residues.

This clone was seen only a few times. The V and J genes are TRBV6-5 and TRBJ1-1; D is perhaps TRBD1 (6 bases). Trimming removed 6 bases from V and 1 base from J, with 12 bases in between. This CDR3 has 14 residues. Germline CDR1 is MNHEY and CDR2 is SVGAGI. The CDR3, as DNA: TGTGCCAGCAGGGCCGGGACAACGAACACTGAAGCTTTCTTT. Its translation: CASRAGTTNTEAFF.

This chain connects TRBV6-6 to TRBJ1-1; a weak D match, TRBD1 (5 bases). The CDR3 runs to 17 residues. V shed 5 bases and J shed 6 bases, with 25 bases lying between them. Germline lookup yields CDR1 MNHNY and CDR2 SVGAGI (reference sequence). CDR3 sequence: CASSPDPGGKRGAEAFF. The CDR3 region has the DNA TGTGCCAGCAGTCCCGACCCAGGCGGAAAAAGGGGCGCTGAAGCTTTCTTT.

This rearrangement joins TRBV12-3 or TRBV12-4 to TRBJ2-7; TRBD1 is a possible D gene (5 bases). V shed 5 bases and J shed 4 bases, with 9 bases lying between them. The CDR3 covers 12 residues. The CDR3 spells CASSRQGYEQYF. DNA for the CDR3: TGTGCCAGCAGTCGCCAGGGTTACGAGCAGTACTTC.

The CDR3 region has the DNA TGCAGCGCCCGGGAGGGATCGAGGGCTTTCTTT. Its protein product is CSAREGSRAFF. The rearrangement links TRBV29-1 to TRBJ1-1; D is unresolved. Germline assignment: CDR1 SQVTM and CDR2 ANQGSEA. This CDR3 contains 11 residues. Between the trimmed V and J ends, which lost 7 bases and 11 bases, there was a span of 17 bases.

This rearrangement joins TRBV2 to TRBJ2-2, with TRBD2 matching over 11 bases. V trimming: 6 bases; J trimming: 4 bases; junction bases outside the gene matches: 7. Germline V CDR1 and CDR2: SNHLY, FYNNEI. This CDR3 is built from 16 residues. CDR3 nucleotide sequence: TGTGCCAGCAGAGCACTAGCGGGGGATGGCACCGGGGAGCTGTTTTTT. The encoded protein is CASRALAGDGTGELFF.